Shown below are 9 T cell receptor beta chains from a single sample sequenced in a study of blood T cell repertoires in COVID-19. Method: immunoSEQ multiplex PCR; TCRdb's copy keeps in-frame clones and lacks some. The sample has approximately 160,000 clones, under 85% seen once. The sequenced material came from peripheral blood. These receptor sequences come from an elderly woman with acute or convalescent COVID-19.

The CDR3 spells CASSPQADTEAFF. In DNA, the CDR3 is TGTGCCAGCAGCCCACAGGCGGACACTGAAGCTTTCTTT. The V call is TRBV7-2, the J call TRBJ1-1; D might be TRBD1 (5 bases). Germline-derived CDR1 and CDR2 are SGHTA and FQGNSA. This CDR3 is built from 13 residues. Deletions cut 5 bases from V and 3 bases from J, with 10 bases between.

This sequence joins TRBV5-5 and TRBJ1-2; D unresolved. The CDR3 runs to 14 residues. V lost 0 bases, J lost 2 bases, and 8 bases lay in between. Germline-derived CDR1 and CDR2 are SGHKS and YYEKEE (reference sequence). The CDR3 is CASSLDWANYGYTF. As DNA, the CDR3 is TGTGCCAGCAGCTTGGATTGGGCAAACTATGGCTACACCTTC.

The chain links TRBV2 to TRBJ1-2; D is unclear. Trimming shortened V by 0 bases and J by 4 bases, and 12 bases separated the two germline ends. CDR3 length: 15 residues. The germline V gene has CDR1 SNHLY and CDR2 FYNNEI. CDR3 loop: CASSEALGSVYGYTF. The DNA for the CDR3 is TGTGCCAGCAGTGAAGCGCTGGGGAGCGTCTATGGCTACACCTTC.

This chain links TRBV19 with TRBJ1-6, with 8 bases fitting TRBD1. The junction had 3 bases not matched to a gene; V was cut back by 3 bases and J by 5 bases. This CDR3 region has 15 residues. Germline V gene sequence: CDR1 LNHDA, CDR2 SQIVND (reference sequence). The CDR3 here is CASSIGQGNNSPLHF. The CDR3 DNA follows: TGTGCCAGTAGTATTGGACAGGGCAATAATTCACCCCTCCACTTT.

This chain joins TRBV27 and TRBJ2-1, with 10 bases aligning to TRBD2. Germline CDR1 MNHEY, CDR2 SMNVEV (reference sequence). This CDR3 is 17 amino acids long. V gave up 2 bases and J gave up 3 bases; unmatched junction bases: 7. CDR3 loop: CASSLNIAGGGYNEQFF. The CDR3 DNA sequence: TGTGCCAGCAGTTTAAACATAGCGGGGGGTGGCTACAATGAGCAGTTCTTC.

The genes are TRBV2 and TRBJ1-5; D remains unclear. Deletions cut 8 bases from V and 0 bases from J, with 14 bases between. Looked up from germline, CDR1 is SNHLY and CDR2 is FYNNEI. This CDR3 comprises 15 residues. CDR3 nucleotides: TGTGCCAGCGTAGAGACTGGATCTAGCAATCAGCCCCAGCATTTT. Translation: CASVETGSSNQPQHF.

The V gene is TRBV12-5, the J gene TRBJ2-6, with 8 bases fitting TRBD2. CDR3 size: 17 residues. V gave up 1 base and J gave up 11 bases; unmatched junction bases: 13. CDR1 LGHNT and CDR2 FRNRAP come from the germline V gene. In DNA form, the CDR3 reads TGTGCTAGTGGTTTGGACCCCGGGGGGGGAGGGCCGTACGTCCTGACTTTC. Its protein product is CASGLDPGGGGPYVLTF.

V usage is TRBV19 and J usage is TRBJ2-5; TRBD1 matches 10 bases. This CDR3 contains 15 residues. Germline trimming cut 7 bases from V and 3 bases from J; bases unmatched to any gene: 8. Germline CDR1 LNHDA, CDR2 SQIVND (reference sequence). The CDR3 region is CASMGVGTGEETQYF. The CDR3, as DNA: TGTGCCAGTATGGGGGTCGGGACAGGGGAAGAGACCCAGTACTTC.

The chain uses TRBV6-5 and TRBJ2-7; D is possibly TRBD2 (5 bases). Germline V gene data show CDR1 as MNHEY and CDR2 as SVGAGI. The germline V and J ends were trimmed by 10 bases and 4 bases, with 11 bases remaining between them. This CDR3 has 11 residues. CDR3 coding DNA: TGTGCCACTACCGGACTTTACGAGCAGTACTTC. It specifies CATTGLYEQYF.